This T cell receptor (beta chain) was identified during a study of PD-L1 blockade in urothelial cancer. Study-level information: Of prior chemotherapy regimens, patients had received between 0 and 3.

Here immunoSEQ multiplex PCR was the method, and the copy in TCRdb shows in-frame clones only, minus some. The sample gives tens of thousands of clones, about nine tenths of which show up once; around 11% is in the top ten. Specified time point: peripheral blood 6 weeks after treatment start. This clone was seen once. The material was PBMCs, obtained around atezolizumab (anti-PD-L1) treatment. The sequence came from a man aged 60 to 69 with urothelial cancer.

The CDR3 DNA reads as TGTGCCAGCAGCCAAGGTGGGGCCAATCAGCCCCAGCATTTT. It yields the protein CASSQGGANQPQHF. This chain uses TRBV28 with TRBJ1-5; D may be TRBD1 (5 bases). Trimming stripped 6 bases from V and 3 bases from J, with 12 bases between. There are 14 residues in the CDR3. Germline lookup yields CDR1 MDHEN and CDR2 SYDVKM.